The 6 T cell receptor beta chains reported below all come from one sample, sequenced in a study of regulatory T cells in long-lasting Graves disease. Assembly of TCR beta libraries relied on iRepertoire HTBI primers together with Arm-PCR of CDR3 regions. TCRdb processed the multiplex PCR reads anew with MiXCR; each CDR3 protein has one entry. The sample lists under 450,000 distinct CDR3 sequences, roughly 17% occurring once. Documented time point: newly diagnosed GD, antithyroid drugs for less than 3 months. Isolated PBMC RNA provided the starting material for the TCR library. The sample also formed part of further work on T cells in Graves' hyperthyroidism and ophthalmopathy.

Sequencing was performed on peripheral blood mononuclear cells (PBMCs), taken at new diagnosis, from a patient treated with antithyroid drugs. The source of these receptors is a woman aged 18-29 years with Graves disease.

About this clonotype itself: Just one base apart from a much larger clone, this may be a read error. The chain links TRBV2 to TRBJ2-5, with 7 positions matching TRBD2. The CDR3 sequence is 14 residues long. Germline CDR1 and CDR2: SNHLY and FYNNEI. The CDR3 coding sequence is TGTGCCAGCAGTAGGACTAGTTCGAAAGAGGCCCAGTACTTC. Protein sequence: CASSRTSSKEAQYF. Variable domain in full (rest from reference TRBV2 and TRBJ2-5): EPEVTQTPSHQVTQMGQEVILRCVPISNHLYFYWYRQILGQKVEFLVSFYNNEISEKSEIFDDQFSVERPDGSNFTLKIRSTKLEDSAMYFCASSRTSSKEAQYFGPGTRLLVL.

This clonotype occurred many times. The chain employs TRBV6-5 and TRBJ2-5, with 12 nucleotides matching TRBD2. The V and J ends lost 4 bases and 4 bases, in that order; junction bases with no gene match: 4. Germline CDR1 and CDR2: MNHEY and SVGAGI. This CDR3 spans 15 amino acids. In nucleotides, the CDR3 is TGTGCCAGCAGTTCAACTAGCGGGGGGCCAGAGACCCAGTACTTC. Amino acid sequence: CASSSTSGGPETQYF.

This clonotype was counted many times. This chain connects TRBV12-3 or TRBV12-4 to TRBJ1-3; 7 positions agree with TRBD1. J gave up 1 base and V 6 bases, and 12 bases lay outside the gene matches. The CDR3 has 17 amino acids. The CDR3 spells CASRTPLGQFSGNTIYF. The DNA for the CDR3 is TGTGCCAGCAGAACCCCACTGGGACAGTTTTCTGGAAACACCATATATTTT.

The rearrangement uses TRBV25-1 and TRBJ2-3, with 7 bases aligning to TRBD2. The V gene end was trimmed by 7 bases and the J gene end by 0 bases; junction bases not matched to a gene: 7. Germline V gene sequence: CDR1 MGHDK, CDR2 SYGVNS. The CDR3 sequence is 15 residues long. DNA of the CDR3: TGTGCCAGCACGAGGGGACTACTGAGCACAGATACGCAGTATTTT. Translation: CASTRGLLSTDTQYF.

The table lists this clonotype with many counts. The rearrangement uses TRBV13 and TRBJ2-7; no clear D gene. V lost 5 bases and J 6 bases, leaving 20 bases between the germline ends. CDR3 length: 15 residues. The V gene's germline CDR1 is PRHDT and CDR2 FYEKMQ (reference sequence). As DNA, the CDR3 is TGTGCCAGCAGCCAAGGGCTACCTAAAAGTCGCGAGCAGTACTTC. The encoded protein is CASSQGLPKSREQYF. Drawing the rest from reference TRBV13 and TRBJ2-7, the complete variable domain is AAGVIQSPRHLIKEKRETATLKCYPIPRHDTVYWYQQGPGQDPQFLISFYEKMQSDKGSIPDRFSAQQFSDYHSELNMSSLELGDSALYFCASSQGLPKSREQYFGPGTRLTVT.

This clonotype occurred many times. V is TRBV2 and J is TRBJ2-7; TRBD1 matches at 7 bases. V dropped 6 bases and J dropped 2; count of bases not matched to a gene: 10. CDR1 is SNHLY and CDR2 is FYNNEI in the germline V gene. The CDR3 spans 15 residues. In DNA form, the CDR3 reads TGTGCCAGCAGCCTCCCTCCGGGACAGACCTACGAGCAGTACTTC. Translating it yields CASSLPPGQTYEQYF. The full variable domain, in which reference TRBV2 and TRBJ2-7 provide the parts outside the CDR3, is EPEVTQTPSHQVTQMGQEVILRCVPISNHLYFYWYRQILGQKVEFLVSFYNNEISEKSEIFDDQFSVERPDGSNFTLKIRSTKLEDSAMYFCASSLPPGQTYEQYFGPGTRLTVT.